These 32 T cell receptor beta chains originate from one sample sequenced in a study of OX40 agonist ivuxolimab in advanced cancers. Assay used: immunoSEQ multiplex PCR; TCRdb lists only in-frame clones, some missing. Of about 64,000 clones in the sample, approximately 90% were seen once. The sequenced sample was CD4+ or CD8+ T cells sorted from blood, obtained in a trial of the OX40 agonist ivuxolimab. These receptors came from an adult with an advanced solid tumor such as melanoma, head and neck, liver or kidney cancer.

The CDR3 here is CASSDSSKRAGYNEQFF. For the CDR3, the DNA is TGTGCCAGCAGTGACTCGAGCAAGCGGGCGGGTTACAATGAGCAGTTCTTC. The chain is built from TRBV6-4 and TRBJ2-1; perhaps TRBD2 as D (6 bases). Germline V gene lookup returns CDR1 MRHNA and CDR2 SNTAGT. V shed 0 bases and J shed 4 bases, with 16 bases lying between them. The CDR3 sequence is 17 residues long.

The V call is TRBV27, the J call TRBJ1-5; D gene unclear. Trimming cost V 3 bases and J 1 base, with 4 bases left between them. Germline loops: CDR1 MNHEY, CDR2 SMNVEV (reference sequence). This CDR3 is 13 amino acids long. The CDR3 region has the DNA TGTGCCAGCAGTTTGGTGAGCAATCAGCCCCAGCATTTT. Its protein is CASSLVSNQPQHF.

V gene TRBV6-5 combines with J gene TRBJ1-2; 7 bases align to TRBD1. Germline V gene lookup returns CDR1 MNHEY and CDR2 SVGAGI. The CDR3 sequence is 15 residues long. V trimming: 6 bases; J trimming: 3 bases; junction bases outside the gene matches: 10. The CDR3 nucleotides are TGTGCCAGCAGCCCCGACAGGGACCGATACTATGGCTACACCTTC. This gives the protein CASSPDRDRYYGYTF.

The rearrangement joins TRBV18 to TRBJ2-7; tentatively, D is TRBD1 or TRBD2 (6 bases each). Germline CDR1 reads KGHSH; CDR2 reads LQKENI. CDR3 length equals 15 residues. Between the trimmed V and J ends, which lost 2 bases and 7 bases, there was a span of 18 bases. CDR3 sequence (DNA): TGTGCCAGCTCACCATCGGGGGCACTGCTTTGGGAGCAGTACTTC. Protein sequence: CASSPSGALLWEQYF.

The chain has TRBV19 and TRBJ1-5; the D is unclear. Trimming removed 5 bases at V and 4 bases at J, with 9 bases between. Per the germline V gene, CDR1 is LNHDA and CDR2 is SQIVND (reference sequence). The CDR3 is 13 residues long. The CDR3 reads CASSLGHNQPQHF. The CDR3 region has the DNA TGTGCCAGTAGTCTTGGGCATAATCAGCCCCAGCATTTT.

This clone was seen only once. The chain employs TRBV14 and TRBJ1-3; D ambiguous. Germline assignment: CDR1 SGHDN and CDR2 FVKESK. There are 13 residues in the CDR3. Trimming pared 1 base from V and 2 bases from J, leaving 3 bases between. For the CDR3, the DNA is TGTGCCAGCAGCCAAGGGACTGGAAACACCATATATTTT. The encoded protein is CASSQGTGNTIYF.

The gene calls are TRBV11-3 and TRBJ2-3; D tentatively reads TRBD1 or TRBD2 (5 bases each). Germline CDR1 SGHNT, CDR2 YENEEA. This CDR3 is 17 amino acids long. V was trimmed by 0 bases and J by 4 bases, leaving 17 bases between them. Written as DNA, the CDR3 is TGTGCCAGCAGCTTAGATAGTAGCGCCAGAGGGGCAGATACGCAGTATTTT. Its translation: CASSLDSSARGADTQYF.

The chain couples TRBV7-2 to TRBJ2-7; D is unclear. The germline CDR1 and CDR2 sequences are SGHTA and FQGNSA. Trimming took 5 bases from V and 4 from J, leaving 18 bases between them. The CDR3 has 15 residues. This CDR3 is CASSEPTRGIYEQYF. The CDR3 DNA follows: TGTGCCAGCAGCGAGCCGACAAGAGGTATATACGAGCAGTACTTC.

The chain links TRBV6-6 to TRBJ2-7; unclear D gene. The V end was cut by 4 bases, the J end by 7 bases, with 11 bases between. The germline V gene encodes CDR1 MNHNY and CDR2 SVGAGI (reference sequence). CDR3 length equals 12 residues. The CDR3 protein is CASSFPAREQYF. Written as DNA, the CDR3 is TGTGCCAGCAGTTTCCCTGCAAGGGAGCAGTACTTC.

The rearrangement uses TRBV11-2 and TRBJ1-1, with D hard to call. CDR1 SGHAT and CDR2 FQNNGV come from the germline V gene. The CDR3 covers 14 residues. Deletions cut 5 bases from V and 4 bases from J, with 14 bases between. The CDR3 DNA follows: TGTGCCAGCAGCACCCCGGAGGGAAGCACTGAAGCTTTCTTT. This translates into CASSTPEGSTEAFF.

The J gene is TRBJ2-3, the V gene TRBV12-5; D is unclear. CDR1 LGHNT and CDR2 FRNRAP come from the germline V gene. The V end was cut by 9 bases, the J end by 0 bases, with 10 bases between. The CDR3 runs 13 residues. CDR3 region: CASSIPSTDTQYF. CDR3 sequence (DNA): TGTGCTAGCTCGATCCCTAGCACAGATACGCAGTATTTT.

V and J are TRBV2 and TRBJ1-3; D possibly corresponds to TRBD1 (5 bases). Germline-derived CDR1 and CDR2 are SNHLY and FYNNEI. The CDR3 loop spans 15 amino acids. Trimming removed 4 bases at V and 0 bases at J, with 10 bases between. The DNA for the CDR3 is TGTGCCAGCAGTGCCAGACAGACCTCTGGAAACACCATATATTTT. It yields the protein CASSARQTSGNTIYF.

The CDR3: CASSPRTDSNQPQHF. As DNA, the CDR3 is TGTGCCAGCTCACCTAGGACAGATAGCAATCAGCCCCAGCATTTT. The V gene is TRBV18, the J gene TRBJ1-5, with TRBD1 as a possible D gene (6 bases). CDR3 length equals 15 residues. V was pared by 3 bases and J by 0 bases, with 9 bases between. Germline loops: CDR1 KGHSH, CDR2 LQKENI.

The chain joins TRBV27 to TRBJ2-3; TRBD2 aligns across 8 bases. The CDR3 is 17 amino acids. CDR1 and CDR2 (germline): MNHEY, SMNVEV (reference sequence). Unmatched junction bases numbered 11, after V lost 2 bases and J lost 4 bases. CDR3 DNA sequence: TGTGCCAGCAGTTTACAAAAGCGGGAGTTTCGGGCAGATACGCAGTATTTT. It specifies CASSLQKREFRADTQYF.

This clone was seen a handful of times. The genes are TRBV6-5 and TRBJ1-2; 8 nucleotides align to TRBD1. Losses at the gene ends were 6 bases for V and 6 bases for J; bases not matched to a gene: 6. The CDR3 is 13 residues long. Germline CDR1 and CDR2: MNHEY and SVGAGI. The CDR3 reads CASRTRTGNGYTF. In DNA, the CDR3 is TGTGCCAGCAGAACAAGGACAGGGAATGGCTACACCTTC.

The rearrangement links TRBV6-5 to TRBJ2-3; TRBD2 matches at 8 bases. Germline V CDR1 and CDR2: MNHEY, SVGAGI. The CDR3 is 14 amino acids. V shed 6 bases and J 0 bases; nucleotides not matched to a gene: 2. CDR3 residues: CASRSSGSTDTQYF. CDR3 nucleotide sequence: TGTGCCAGCAGATCTAGCGGGAGCACAGATACGCAGTATTTT.

The V gene is TRBV5-6, the J gene TRBJ1-1; the D is unclear. CDR1 is SGHDT and CDR2 is YYEEEE in the germline V gene. V lost 1 base and J 3 bases, leaving 10 bases between the germline ends. The CDR3 loop spans 14 amino acids. CDR3 nucleotides: TGTGCCAGCAGCTTGCTTATCGGACACACTGAAGCTTTCTTT. It codes for CASSLLIGHTEAFF.

V gene TRBV5-8 combines with J gene TRBJ2-6; 9 bases line up with TRBD1. CDR3 length: 17 residues. Germline CDR1 and CDR2: SGHTS and YDEGEE. V gave up 5 bases and J gave up 0 bases; unmatched junction bases: 6. The CDR3 is CASRRQGGISGANVLTF. CDR3 bases: TGTGCCAGCAGAAGACAGGGGGGGATCTCTGGGGCCAACGTCCTGACTTTC.

This chain uses TRBV18 with TRBJ1-4; possibly TRBD1 for D (6 bases). V was cut by 3 bases and J by 0 bases, with 8 bases left in between. This CDR3 region has 15 residues. From germline, CDR1 is KGHSH and CDR2 LQKENI. The CDR3 region is CASSPRGATNEKLFF. CDR3 DNA: TGTGCCAGCTCACCGAGGGGGGCAACTAATGAAAAACTGTTTTTT.

The V gene is TRBV7-2, the J gene TRBJ1-5; 10 bases are a match to TRBD1. V gave up 5 bases and J gave up 1 base; unmatched junction bases: 5. CDR1 and CDR2 (germline): SGHTA, FQGNSA. This CDR3 has 16 amino acids. In DNA, the CDR3 is TGTGCCAGCAGCGCCCAGACAGGGGGCAGCAATCAGCCCCAGCATTTT. Residues: CASSAQTGGSNQPQHF.

The gene calls are TRBV10-3 and TRBJ1-2; TRBD1 is a possible D gene (5 bases). CDR3 length: 13 residues. The V gene lost 6 bases and the J gene lost 1 base, with 9 bases spanning the gap. Germline V gives CDR1 ENHRY, CDR2 SYGVKD. The chain's CDR3 is CAISADSNYGYTF. The CDR3 DNA reads as TGTGCCATCAGCGCCGACAGTAACTATGGCTACACCTTC.

The V gene is TRBV6-1, the J gene TRBJ2-7, with TRBD1 identical over 7 bases. V trimming: 1 base; J trimming: 3 bases; junction bases outside the gene matches: 6. The length of the CDR3 is 15 residues. CDR1 MNHNS and CDR2 SASEGT come from the germline V gene. CDR3: CASSEEGAVFYEQYF. In DNA form, the CDR3 reads TGTGCCAGCAGTGAAGAGGGGGCTGTATTCTACGAGCAGTACTTC.

J is TRBJ2-3 and V is TRBV19; TRBD1 or TRBD2 may be the D gene (5 bases each). The germline gives CDR1 LNHDA, CDR2 SQIVND (reference sequence). V was clipped by 1 base and J by 6 bases, with 17 bases between them. The CDR3 is 16 amino acids. This CDR3 is CASSIGGARVGDTQYF. The CDR3 coding sequence is TGTGCCAGTAGTATAGGTGGGGCGCGGGTCGGGGATACGCAGTATTTT.

The CDR3 sequence is CASSLGPWDSYTF. DNA for the CDR3: TGTGCCAGCAGTCTCGGGCCCTGGGATAGCTACACCTTC. The V call is TRBV27, the J call TRBJ1-2; D uncertain. This CDR3 region has 13 residues. The germline V gene has CDR1 MNHEY and CDR2 SMNVEV (reference sequence). Trimming took 5 bases from V and 9 from J, leaving 16 bases between them.

V is TRBV7-2 and J is TRBJ2-3, with D uncertain. Per germline, CDR1 SGHTA and CDR2 FQGNSA. Trimming took off 6 bases at V and 4 bases at J, with 8 bases between the two ends. This CDR3 is 12 amino acids long. The CDR3 coding sequence is TGTGCCAGCAGTTCTGTCTCAGATACGCAGTATTTT. This sequence encodes CASSSVSDTQYF.

This clone has a single count. The V gene is TRBV7-9, the J gene TRBJ2-3, with 7 bases identical to TRBD2. V was pared by 4 bases and J by 4 bases, with 11 bases of the junction left unmatched. The germline V gene has CDR1 SEHNR and CDR2 FQNEAQ (reference sequence). The CDR3 is 16 amino acids. The CDR3 loop reads CASSWPNVAGSDTQYF. CDR3 DNA: TGTGCCAGCAGCTGGCCGAACGTAGCGGGTTCAGATACGCAGTATTTT. The whole variable domain, remainder taken from reference TRBV7-9 and TRBJ2-3, is DTGVSQNPRHKITKRGQNVTFRCDPISEHNRLYWYRQTLGQGPEFLTYFQNEAQLEKSRLLSDRFSAERPKGSFSTLEIQRTEQGDSAMYLCASSWPNVAGSDTQYFGPGTRLTVL.

The chain has TRBV15 and TRBJ2-1; 12 positions match TRBD2. This CDR3 comprises 16 residues. The germline gives CDR1 LNHNV, CDR2 YYDKDF (reference sequence). Germline trimming cut 4 bases from V and 8 bases from J; bases unmatched to any gene: 9. The CDR3 loop reads CATSTWASGRADEQFF. CDR3 DNA: TGTGCCACCAGCACGTGGGCTAGCGGGAGGGCCGATGAGCAGTTCTTC. The complete variable domain, with remaining parts taken from reference TRBV15 and TRBJ2-1, reads DAMVIQNPRYQVTQFGKPVTLSCSQTLNHNVMYWYQQKSSQAPKLLFHYYDKDFNNEADTPDNFQSRRPNTSFCFLDIRSPGLGDTAMYLCATSTWASGRADEQFFGPGTRLTVL.

The rearrangement joins TRBV2 to TRBJ2-7, with a weak D call TRBD2 (6 bases). The CDR3 is made up of 15 amino acids. Looked up from germline, CDR1 is SNHLY and CDR2 is FYNNEI. V lost 8 bases, J lost 0 bases, and 17 bases lay in between. CDR3 nucleotide sequence: TGTGCCAGCCTTCTAGCGCGGGCCCTCTCCTACGAGCAGTACTTC. It is translated as CASLLARALSYEQYF.

Only a few counts were recorded for this clone. This rearrangement joins TRBV6-4 to TRBJ1-1; D might be TRBD1 (6 bases). The CDR3 sequence is 13 residues long. CDR1 MRHNA and CDR2 SNTAGT come from the germline V gene. The V end lost 9 bases, the J end lost 4 bases, and 15 bases lay between the germline ends. This CDR3 is CASAQVRGTEAFF. Written as DNA, the CDR3 is TGTGCCAGTGCACAGGTCAGGGGCACTGAAGCTTTCTTT.

The rearrangement uses TRBV5-1 and TRBJ2-1; D might be TRBD2 (6 bases). V was pared by 4 bases and J by 0 bases, with 17 bases between. Germline V gene data show CDR1 as SGHRS and CDR2 as YFSETQ. The CDR3 sequence is 17 residues long. The CDR3 is CASSPSPGENSYNEQFF. DNA for the CDR3: TGCGCCAGCAGCCCGAGTCCGGGGGAAAACTCCTACAATGAGCAGTTCTTC. Using reference TRBV5-1 and TRBJ2-1 for the parts outside the CDR3, the full variable domain is KAGVTQTPRYLIKTRGQQVTLSCSPISGHRSVSWYQQTPGQGLQFLFEYFSETQRNKGNFPGRFSGRQFSNSRSEMNVSTLELGDSALYLCASSPSPGENSYNEQFFGPGTRLTVL.

This clone appeared a single time. The V call is TRBV11-3, the J call TRBJ1-4, with 8 bases that match TRBD1. Germline lookup yields CDR1 SGHNT and CDR2 YENEEA. Trimming at V came to 5 bases and at J to 8 bases, leaving 7 bases not matched to a gene. This CDR3 region has 14 residues. CDR3 sequence: CASSNRDRNEKLFF. The CDR3 nucleotides are TGTGCCAGCAGCAACCGGGACAGGAACGAAAAACTGTTTTTT.

This sequence joins TRBV5-6 and TRBJ1-5; 10 nucleotides line up with TRBD1. The V gene's germline CDR1 is SGHDT and CDR2 YYEEEE. CDR3 length equals 17 residues. V lost 3 bases, J lost 6 bases, and 12 bases stayed unmatched. CDR3 sequence: CASSSLGDRGLSQPQHF. CDR3 nucleotide sequence: TGTGCCAGCAGCTCCCTAGGGGACAGGGGTTTGAGTCAGCCCCAGCATTTT.